This T cell receptor (beta chain) comes out of a study of blood T cell repertoires in COVID-19. The wider study: Samples of COVID-19 (acute and convalescent) were obtained from the United States, Italy and Spain. T cells, B-cell-depleted T cells, or PBMCs supplied cDNA or gDNA.

The CDR3 is 13 amino acids. The germline V gene has CDR1 MDHEN and CDR2 SYDVKM. Deletions cut 8 bases from V and 1 base from J, with 11 bases between. This study enrolled people aged roughly 18 to 100 from roughly 22 US geographic areas. Participant reports of clinical history set cohort assignment. The protocol was immunoSEQ multiplex PCR, while the TCRdb copy is restricted to in-frame clones and leaves out a portion. The sample lists approximately 330,000 clones; about 86% were seen once. Material: PBMCs or T cells enriched from blood (not recorded which). The sequence was obtained from a middle-aged woman with acute COVID-19. V and J are TRBV28 and TRBJ1-1; weak D call: TRBD1 (5 bases). CDR3 DNA sequence: TGTGCCAGCCAAATGACAGCGAACACTGAAGCTTTCTTT. Translation gives CASQMTANTEAFF.